These T cell receptor beta chains were read from a single sample in a study of T cell responses to AZD1222 COVID-19 vaccine. Produced via immunoSEQ multiplex PCR; TCRdb's table is partial and in-frame only. The repertoire consists of roughly 70,000 clones, with about 85% occurring once and the leading ten covering 20%. Material: peripheral blood, obtained on day 0 of AZD1222 vaccination. Source of these receptors: an adult in good health. The CDR3 runs from the conserved cysteine through the conserved F or W. The D gene is left open where the match is weak. A clone size is listed for some rows: how often the clone was seen (once, few, many), or a class if it is expanded.

V: TRBV19
D: -
size: -
J: TRBJ2-2
length: 14
DNA: TGTGCCAGTAGTATCAAAGGAGACACCGGGGAGCTGTTTTTT
CDR3: CASSIKGDTGELFF

V: TRBV19
D: -
size: -
J: TRBJ2-7
length: 15
DNA: TGTGCCAGTAGTACAGGGACGGATTACCCCTACGAGCAGTACTTC
CDR3: CASSTGTDYPYEQYF

V: TRBV25-1
D: -
size: -
J: TRBJ2-7
length: 14
DNA: TGTGCCAGCAGTGAGGACGTCGGACGCTACGAGCAGTACTTC
CDR3: CASSEDVGRYEQYF

V: TRBV27
D: -
size: -
J: TRBJ2-1
length: 14
DNA: TGTGCCAGCAGTCCGGACGATACCTACAATGAGCAGTTCTTC
CDR3: CASSPDDTYNEQFF

V: TRBV7-9
D: -
size: -
J: TRBJ2-6
length: 18
DNA: TGTGCCAGCGGGGGCCTAGACAGGTCCATCTCTGGGGCCAACGTCCTGACTTTC
CDR3: CASGGLDRSISGANVLTF

V: TRBV10-2
D: -
size: -
J: TRBJ2-1
length: 14
DNA: TGCGCCAGCAGCAAAGGAGGGCCCTACAATGAGCAGTTCTTC
CDR3: CASSKGGPYNEQFF

V: TRBV19
D: -
size: -
J: TRBJ2-5
length: 13
DNA: TGTGCCAGTAGTATACCAGGCAGGGAGACCCAGTACTTC
CDR3: CASSIPGRETQYF

V: TRBV24-1
D: -
size: -
J: TRBJ2-5
length: 14
DNA: TGTGCCACCAGTCGTGCGCAAAGGTTAGAGACCCAGTACTTC
CDR3: CATSRAQRLETQYF

V: TRBV6-5
D: -
size: -
J: TRBJ2-1
length: 13
DNA: TGTGCCAGCAATGACTCGGGTTACAATGAGCAGTTCTTC
CDR3: CASNDSGYNEQFF

V: TRBV10-3
D: -
size: -
J: TRBJ2-7
length: 15
DNA: TGTGCCATCAGTGGCGGGCAGGGCAGGTCGTACGAGCAGTACTTC
CDR3: CAISGGQGRSYEQYF

V: TRBV7-6
D: -
size: -
J: TRBJ1-1
length: 16
DNA: TGTGCCAGCAGCTTACAGGGATTTGTAATGAACACTGAAGCTTTCTTT
CDR3: CASSLQGFVMNTEAFF

V: TRBV7-3
D: TRBD2
size: -
J: TRBJ2-7
length: 15
DNA: TGTGCCAGCAGCTTAAGTAGCGGGGGAGCCTACGAGCAGTACTTC
CDR3: CASSLSSGGAYEQYF

V: TRBV4-2
D: -
size: once
J: TRBJ1-4
length: 18
DNA: TGTGCCAGCAGCCAACCGGCCGAGGAAACGATAACTAATGAAAAACTGTTTTTT
CDR3: CASSQPAEETITNEKLFF

V: TRBV15
D: -
size: -
J: TRBJ1-4
length: 15
DNA: TGTGCCACCAGCAGAGATCTGGGGGCAGGAGAAAAACTGTTTTTT
CDR3: CATSRDLGAGEKLFF

V: TRBV7-2
D: -
size: once
J: TRBJ2-7
length: 13
DNA: TGTGCCAGCAGCCTCCGACTCACCTACGAGCAGTACTTC
CDR3: CASSLRLTYEQYF

V: TRBV10-2
D: TRBD2
size: -
J: TRBJ2-3
length: 14
DNA: TGCGCCAGCAGGGGACTAGCGGGGGCAGATACGCAGTATTTT
CDR3: CASRGLAGADTQYF

V: TRBV21-1
D: -
size: -
J: TRBJ1-2
length: 13
DNA: TGTGCCAGCAGCAAAAAAGGGGTGGGAGGCTACACCTTC
CDR3: CASSKKGVGGYTF

V: TRBV15
D: -
size: -
J: TRBJ1-3
length: 15
DNA: TGTGCCACCAGCAGAGGTGGGGCGCGGGGAAACACCATATATTTT
CDR3: CATSRGGARGNTIYF

V: TRBV19
D: TRBD1
size: -
J: TRBJ1-4
length: 16
DNA: TGTGCCAGTAGCGTACAGGGGGCCGGCGCAAAGGAAAAACTGTTTTTT
CDR3: CASSVQGAGAKEKLFF

V: TRBV24-1
D: -
size: -
J: TRBJ1-5
length: 17
DNA: TGTGCCACCAGTGATCCTAAAGTAGGACGGGTTCATCAGCCCCAGCATTTT
CDR3: CATSDPKVGRVHQPQHF

V: TRBV9
D: -
size: -
J: TRBJ2-1
length: 15
DNA: TGTGCCAGCAGCGTAACAGCGACAGCCTACAATGAGCAGTTCTTC
CDR3: CASSVTATAYNEQFF

V: TRBV2
D: -
size: -
J: TRBJ1-5
length: 14
DNA: TGTGCCAGCAGGGTTTACGGTAGCAATCAGCCCCAGCATTTT
CDR3: CASRVYGSNQPQHF

V: TRBV7-7
D: TRBD2
size: -
J: TRBJ2-3
length: 16
DNA: TGTGCTAGCAGTCTATTAGCGGGGGGGATCTCAGATACGCAGTATTTT
CDR3: CASSLLAGGISDTQYF

V: TRBV10-1
D: -
size: once
J: TRBJ1-2
length: 13
DNA: TGCGCCAGCAGTGATCTGACCTCCGGTGGCTACACCTTC
CDR3: CASSDLTSGGYTF

V: TRBV30
D: TRBD1
size: once
J: TRBJ2-5
length: 12
DNA: TGTGCCTGGAACTACAGGGGAGAGACCCAGTACTTC
CDR3: CAWNYRGETQYF

V: TRBV6-4
D: -
size: -
J: TRBJ2-1
length: 14
DNA: TGTGCCAGCAGTCTCCGACTAGGAGGGAATGAGCAGTTCTTC
CDR3: CASSLRLGGNEQFF

V: TRBV3-1/TRBV3-2
D: -
size: -
J: TRBJ2-7
length: 14
DNA: TGTGCCAGCAGCCGTAAAGGGGGGAGATACGAGCAGTACTTC
CDR3: CASSRKGGRYEQYF

V: TRBV5-1
D: TRBD2
size: -
J: TRBJ2-2
length: 16
DNA: TGCGCCAGCAGCTTGGGGGCGGGAGCGGACACCGGGGAGCTGTTTTTT
CDR3: CASSLGAGADTGELFF

V: TRBV7-9
D: TRBD1
size: -
J: TRBJ1-1
length: 15
DNA: TGTGCCAGCAGCTTAGGGACAGGGGGAGGTACTGAAGCTTTCTTT
CDR3: CASSLGTGGGTEAFF